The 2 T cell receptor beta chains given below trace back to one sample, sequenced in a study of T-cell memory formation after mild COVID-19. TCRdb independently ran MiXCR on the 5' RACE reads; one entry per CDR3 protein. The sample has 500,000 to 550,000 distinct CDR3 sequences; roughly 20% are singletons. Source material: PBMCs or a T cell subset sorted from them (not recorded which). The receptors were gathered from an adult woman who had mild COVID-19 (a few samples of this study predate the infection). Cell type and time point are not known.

CDR3 sequence: CASSLTSGRSADTQYF. The CDR3 DNA reads as TGTGCCAGCAGCTTAACAAGCGGGAGGTCGGCTGATACGCAGTATTTT. The J gene is TRBJ2-3, the V gene TRBV7-3, with 9 positions matching TRBD2. The CDR3 length is 16 residues. Germline assignment: CDR1 SGHTA and CDR2 FQGTGA. With V trimmed by 0 bases and J by 6 bases, 7 bases remained unmatched.

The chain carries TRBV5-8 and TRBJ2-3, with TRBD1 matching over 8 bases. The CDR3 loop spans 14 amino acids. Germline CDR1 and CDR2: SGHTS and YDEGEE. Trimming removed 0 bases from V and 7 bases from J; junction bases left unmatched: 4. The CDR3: CASSLGQGLYTQYF. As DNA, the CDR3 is TGTGCCAGCAGCTTGGGACAGGGGTTATATACGCAGTATTTT.